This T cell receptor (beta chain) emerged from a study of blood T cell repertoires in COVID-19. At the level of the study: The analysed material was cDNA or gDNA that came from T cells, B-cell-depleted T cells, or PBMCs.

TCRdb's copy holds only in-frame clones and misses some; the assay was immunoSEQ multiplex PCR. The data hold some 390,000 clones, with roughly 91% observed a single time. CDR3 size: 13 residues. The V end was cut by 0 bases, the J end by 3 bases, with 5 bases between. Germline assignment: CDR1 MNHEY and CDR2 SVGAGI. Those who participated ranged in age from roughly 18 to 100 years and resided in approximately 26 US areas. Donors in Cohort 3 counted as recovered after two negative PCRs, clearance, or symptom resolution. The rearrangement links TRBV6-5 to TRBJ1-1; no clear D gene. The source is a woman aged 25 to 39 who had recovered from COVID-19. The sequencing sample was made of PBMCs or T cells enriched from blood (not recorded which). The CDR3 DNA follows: TGTGCCAGCAGTTACTCGCAGTACACTGAAGCTTTCTTT. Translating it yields CASSYSQYTEAFF.